The rows below give T cell receptor beta chains drawn from one sample of a study of T cell repertoires in cytomegalovirus infection. Their antigen targets remain unknown. TCRdb redid the calling of the reads with MiXCR, one entry per CDR3 protein. The sample has about 280,000 distinct CDR3 sequences; less than 25% are singletons. Sequenced material: cultured PBMCs, taken from culture after CMV antigen stimulation. The origin of the receptors is a human donor in good health (CMV status not recorded). Some clones in this sample may be carry-over from other donors' samples. Both conserved end residues are part of each CDR3. A D gene is named only where the DNA matches it firmly. Expanded clones are given a class, and other clones once, few, many or no size at all.

abundance	v_gene	j_gene	d_gene	CDR3nt	CDR3aa
few	TRBV6-2/TRBV6-3	TRBJ2-1	TRBD1	TGTGCCAGCCTCCGGGACAGGGACCACAATGAGCAGTTCTTC	CASLRDRDHNEQFF
few	TRBV14	TRBJ1-1	NA	TGTGCCAGCAGCCAAGTAAGGAGTCTTCGGAACACTGAAGCTTTCTTT	CASSQVRSLRNTEAFF
medium-sized	TRBV7-3	TRBJ2-4	TRBD2	TGTGCCAGCAGCCTGGTGGCGGGGGACATTCAGTACTTC	CASSLVAGDIQYF
NA	TRBV19	TRBJ2-3	TRBD2	TGTGCCAGTAGTATGAGCGGGACCACAGATACGCAGTATTTT	CASSMSGTTDTQYF
few	TRBV9	TRBJ1-6	NA	TGTGCCAGCAGCTACCAGGGCTCCTATAATTCACCCCTCCACTTT	CASSYQGSYNSPLHF
NA	TRBV29-1	TRBJ2-5	NA	TGCAGCATCAAGGAGGGCATCGAGACCCAGTACTTC	CSIKEGIETQYF
NA	TRBV6-2/TRBV6-3	TRBJ2-1	TRBD2	TGTGCCAGCAGTCGCGGGACTACCAAGTACAATGAGCAGTTCTTC	CASSRGTTKYNEQFF
NA	TRBV19	TRBJ1-6	TRBD1	TGTGCCAGTACCTCATTGGGGACAGGCGGGTCACCCCTCCACTTT	CASTSLGTGGSPLHF
NA	TRBV10-1	TRBJ2-3	NA	TGCGCCAGCAGTGAGGGCAGGGCGAGCACAGATACGCAGTATTTT	CASSEGRASTDTQYF
NA	TRBV19	TRBJ2-7	NA	TGTGCCAGTAGTACCGGGGACACCTACGAGCAGTACTTC	CASSTGDTYEQYF
many	TRBV7-2	TRBJ2-3	TRBD2	TGTGCCAGCAGCTACTCCAGCGGGAGGAGAGGAGATACGCAGTATTTT	CASSYSSGRRGDTQYF
few	TRBV6-5	TRBJ1-2	NA	TGTGCCAGCAGTTACTCGGTGACAGGCTATGGCTACACCTTC	CASSYSVTGYGYTF
many	TRBV5-4	TRBJ2-1	TRBD1	TGTGCCAGCAGCTTAGGGGCAGGGGGCTCCTACAATGAGCAGTTCTTC	CASSLGAGGSYNEQFF
many	TRBV7-2	TRBJ2-1	NA	TGTGCCAGCAGCTTAGGGCCAGGCGGCAATGAGCAGTTCTTC	CASSLGPGGNEQFF
many	TRBV12-3/TRBV12-4	TRBJ2-2	TRBD2	TGTGCCAGCAGTTTAGGAGGTGGGGCGGGAGCCACCGGGGAGCTGTTTTTT	CASSLGGGAGATGELFF
many	TRBV7-6	TRBJ1-5	TRBD1	TGTGCCAGCAGCTCAGACAGGGTTCAGCCCCAGCATTTT	CASSSDRVQPQHF
many	TRBV7-2	TRBJ1-1	NA	TGTGCCAGCAGCTTAAGAGGGCTCGCTGAAGCTTTCTTT	CASSLRGLAEAFF
many	TRBV7-9	TRBJ1-2	TRBD1	TGTGCCAGCAGCTTCGCGACAGGGGCTAACTATGGCTACACCTTC	CASSFATGANYGYTF
NA	TRBV12-3/TRBV12-4	TRBJ1-1	NA	TGTGCCAGCAGTTTCTATCAGTCTAATGAAGCTTTCTTT	CASSFYQSNEAFF
NA	TRBV29-1	TRBJ2-3	TRBD2	TGCAGCGTCGAGTTTAATAGCGGGAGGTTAAATACGCAGTATTTT	CSVEFNSGRLNTQYF
NA	TRBV7-2	TRBJ2-5	TRBD2	TGTGCCAGCAGCATGGGCGGGGGGCATCAAGAGACCCAGTACTTC	CASSMGGGHQETQYF
once	TRBV6-2/TRBV6-3	TRBJ1-5	NA	TGTGCCAGCAGTTACTCGAAAGATCCACACAGGCAGCCCCAGCATTTT	CASSYSKDPHRQPQHF
many	TRBV30	TRBJ1-4	NA	TGTGCCTGGAGTTGGCAGCCTAATGAAAAACTGTTTTTT	CAWSWQPNEKLFF
few	TRBV7-2	TRBJ2-7	TRBD2	TGTGCCAGCAGCTTAGTATCAGCTTCCCGGACTAGCGCTTACGAGCAGTACTTC	CASSLVSASRTSAYEQYF
NA	TRBV12-3/TRBV12-4	TRBJ1-1	TRBD1	TGTGCCAGCAGGGAGAGGACAGGGTGGACTGAAGCTTTCTTT	CASRERTGWTEAFF
many	TRBV28	TRBJ2-1	TRBD2	TGTGCCAGCAGTCCCCTCGGGAGGTTCGGCAATGAGCAGTTCTTC	CASSPLGRFGNEQFF
few	TRBV28	TRBJ1-5	NA	TGTGCCAGCACCCCTCGACAGGTAGACAATCAGCCCCAGCATTTT	CASTPRQVDNQPQHF
NA	TRBV2	TRBJ1-5	NA	TGTGCCAGCAGTGCGGCAAGGCAGCCCCAGCATTTT	CASSAARQPQHF
NA	TRBV7-6	TRBJ1-4	NA	TGTGCCAGCAGCCCTACGTGGGGATCAACTAATGAAAAACTGTTTTTT	CASSPTWGSTNEKLFF
few	TRBV20-1	TRBJ1-4	NA	TGCAGTGCTAGTTTGGCGGGACCGGGCAAACTGTTTTTT	CSASLAGPGKLFF
NA	TRBV12-3/TRBV12-4	TRBJ1-3	NA	TGTGCCAGCCTAACTGGAACGGGGGTATCTGGAAACACCATATATTTT	CASLTGTGVSGNTIYF
few	TRBV19	TRBJ1-5	NA	TGTGCCAGTATTGGACAGCCCGATCAGCCCCAGCATTTT	CASIGQPDQPQHF
many	TRBV6-5	TRBJ2-1	NA	TGTGCCAGCAGTTACTCAGTCGGTACAGTGGGGGGTGAGCAGTTCTTC	CASSYSVGTVGGEQFF
NA	TRBV18	TRBJ2-1	TRBD2	TGTGCCAGCTCACCCGGACTAGCGGAGAGGAGCTCCTACAATGAGCAGTTCTTC	CASSPGLAERSSYNEQFF
NA	TRBV11-2	TRBJ2-1	NA	TGTGCCAGCAGCCCCGGGACCTCCTTAGGGCAGTTCTTC	CASSPGTSLGQFF
many	TRBV5-4	TRBJ2-3	NA	TGTGCCAGCAGCTTGGCCGGGCGGATCAGCACAGATACGCAGTATTTT	CASSLAGRISTDTQYF
few	TRBV27	TRBJ2-1	TRBD2	TGTGCCAGCAGTTTTACTAGCGGGATAAGCTCCTACAATGAGCAGTTCTTC	CASSFTSGISSYNEQFF
many	TRBV7-2	TRBJ2-1	NA	TGTGCCAGCAGCTTAATCGGAGGCTCCTACAATGAGCAGTTCTTC	CASSLIGGSYNEQFF
few	TRBV27	TRBJ2-3	NA	TGTGCCAGCACCCCACGATGGGGACTAGATACGCAGTATTTT	CASTPRWGLDTQYF
many	TRBV7-9	TRBJ2-5	NA	TGTGCCAGCAGCTCCTTGTCCCAGTTCCAAGAGACCCAGTACTTC	CASSSLSQFQETQYF